The rows below give T cell receptor beta chains drawn from one sample of a study of T cells in Graves' hyperthyroidism and ophthalmopathy. TCRdb ran MiXCR on the multiplex PCR reads and lists one entry per CDR3 protein. The sample records more than 650,000 distinct CDR3 sequences, around 15% being singletons. Sequencing was done on a sample of blood. These TCRs come from a woman between 18 and 29 years old with Graves' hyperthyroidism. Both conserved end residues are part of each CDR3. Fields, in order: D gene, clone size, J gene, V gene, CDR3 protein, CDR3 DNA. The D gene is left open where the match is weak. A row's size may be missing; if present it is once, few, many or a size class.

d_call: TRBD1
clone_size: NA
j_call: TRBJ1-2
v_call: TRBV7-9
cdr3_aa: CASKGTGAGYTF
cdr3_nt: TGTGCCAGCAAAGGGACAGGGGCCGGCTACACCTTC

d_call: NA
clone_size: NA
j_call: TRBJ2-3
v_call: TRBV5-1
cdr3_aa: CASSFARNTDTQYF
cdr3_nt: TGCGCCAGCAGCTTCGCCAGAAACACAGATACGCAGTATTTT

d_call: TRBD1
clone_size: many
j_call: TRBJ2-6
v_call: TRBV20-1
cdr3_aa: CSARGHRGPGANVLTF
cdr3_nt: TGCAGTGCTAGAGGACACAGGGGGCCTGGGGCCAACGTCCTGACTTTC

d_call: NA
clone_size: few
j_call: TRBJ2-3
v_call: TRBV9
cdr3_aa: CASSGPPGLAGQGTDTQYF
cdr3_nt: TGTGCCAGCAGCGGACCCCCCGGGCTAGCGGGACAGGGCACAGATACGCAGTATTTT

d_call: NA
clone_size: many
j_call: TRBJ2-1
v_call: TRBV9
cdr3_aa: CASSVSPTPGLYNEQFF
cdr3_nt: TGTGCCAGCAGCGTAAGCCCCACCCCTGGGCTGTACAATGAGCAGTTCTTC

d_call: NA
clone_size: many
j_call: TRBJ1-1
v_call: TRBV5-1
cdr3_aa: CASTQGTEAFF
cdr3_nt: TGCGCCAGCACGCAGGGGACTGAAGCTTTCTTT

d_call: NA
clone_size: few
j_call: TRBJ2-5
v_call: TRBV14
cdr3_aa: CASSQDPGGMETQYF
cdr3_nt: TGTGCCAGCAGCCAAGACCCCGGGGGCATGGAGACCCAGTACTTC

d_call: NA
clone_size: few
j_call: TRBJ1-1
v_call: TRBV6-2/TRBV6-3
cdr3_aa: CASSYFGGAAEAFF
cdr3_nt: TGTGCCAGCAGTTACTTTGGGGGCGCCGCTGAAGCTTTCTTT

d_call: NA
clone_size: many
j_call: TRBJ1-6
v_call: TRBV20-1
cdr3_aa: CSAARSVDTPLHF
cdr3_nt: TGCAGTGCTGCCCGTTCAGTGGATACACCCCTCCACTTT

d_call: TRBD1
clone_size: few
j_call: TRBJ2-1
v_call: TRBV29-1
cdr3_aa: CSVVRDRGYNEQFF
cdr3_nt: TGCAGCGTTGTCCGGGACAGGGGATACAATGAGCAGTTCTTC

d_call: NA
clone_size: NA
j_call: TRBJ2-3
v_call: TRBV7-2
cdr3_aa: CASSQRRGSDTQYF
cdr3_nt: TGTGCCAGCAGCCAAAGGAGGGGTTCGGATACGCAGTATTTT

d_call: NA
clone_size: many
j_call: TRBJ2-5
v_call: TRBV20-1
cdr3_aa: CSAPRDPAETQYF
cdr3_nt: TGCAGTGCCCCTCGGGACCCGGCCGAGACCCAGTACTTC

d_call: TRBD1
clone_size: NA
j_call: TRBJ1-5
v_call: TRBV9
cdr3_aa: CASSVVDRGQPQHF
cdr3_nt: TGTGCCAGCAGCGTAGTCGACAGGGGCCAGCCCCAGCATTTT

d_call: NA
clone_size: many
j_call: TRBJ2-1
v_call: TRBV9
cdr3_aa: CASGGTGEQFF
cdr3_nt: TGTGCCAGCGGGGGGACGGGTGAGCAGTTCTTC

d_call: NA
clone_size: few
j_call: TRBJ2-7
v_call: TRBV10-1
cdr3_aa: CASSDRGVMDEQYF
cdr3_nt: TGCGCCAGCAGTGACAGGGGAGTGATGGACGAGCAGTACTTC

d_call: TRBD2
clone_size: many
j_call: TRBJ2-7
v_call: TRBV29-1
cdr3_aa: CSVATSGISYEQYF
cdr3_nt: TGCAGCGTTGCCACTAGCGGGATCTCCTACGAGCAGTACTTC

d_call: NA
clone_size: many
j_call: TRBJ1-5
v_call: TRBV2
cdr3_aa: CASSDGSGNQPQHF
cdr3_nt: TGTGCCAGCAGTGATGGTAGCGGCAATCAGCCCCAGCATTTT

d_call: TRBD1
clone_size: NA
j_call: TRBJ2-5
v_call: TRBV19
cdr3_aa: CASSTGDSHSTQYF
cdr3_nt: TGTGCCAGTAGTACAGGGGACAGCCATTCGACCCAGTACTTC

d_call: TRBD2
clone_size: many
j_call: TRBJ2-1
v_call: TRBV6-2/TRBV6-3
cdr3_aa: CASRGGTSGRFHEQFF
cdr3_nt: TGTGCCAGCAGGGGCGGGACTAGCGGGAGGTTCCATGAGCAGTTCTTC

d_call: TRBD2
clone_size: many
j_call: TRBJ2-5
v_call: TRBV7-6
cdr3_aa: CASSLGGPSGYKRPQYF
cdr3_nt: TGTGCCAGCAGCTTAGGGGGGCCTAGCGGGTACAAGAGACCCCAGTACTTC

d_call: TRBD2
clone_size: many
j_call: TRBJ2-7
v_call: TRBV11-3
cdr3_aa: CASSNSTSGWIYEQYF
cdr3_nt: TGTGCCAGCAGCAACTCCACTAGCGGGTGGATCTACGAGCAGTACTTC

d_call: NA
clone_size: few
j_call: TRBJ2-2
v_call: TRBV10-3
cdr3_aa: CAIRENTGELFF
cdr3_nt: TGTGCCATCAGGGAGAACACCGGGGAGCTGTTTTTT

d_call: NA
clone_size: many
j_call: TRBJ1-1
v_call: TRBV7-2
cdr3_aa: CASRQTDRSLNTEAFF
cdr3_nt: TGTGCCAGCAGACAAACGGACCGCTCTCTAAACACTGAAGCTTTCTTT

d_call: TRBD2
clone_size: many
j_call: TRBJ2-1
v_call: TRBV2
cdr3_aa: CASSTTGLAGAVEQFF
cdr3_nt: TGTGCCAGCAGTACGACCGGACTAGCGGGAGCTGTTGAGCAGTTCTTC